The T cell receptor beta chain described here comes from a study of blood T cell repertoires in COVID-19 (dated by TCRdb to between 2020 and 2021). Notes on the research overall: The collaborator samples originated in the United States, Italy and Spain and spanned the acute and convalescent phases of COVID-19. The prospective study material was composed of cDNA or gDNA derived from T cells, B-cell-depleted T cells, or PBMCs. Subjects who had been exposed to COVID-19, were actively infected with it, or had recovered from it provided the deeply sampled blood TCRbeta repertoires that made up the dataset. The repertoires were made available in a free public database intended to serve as a resource for research on the immune response to SARS-CoV-2. Samples came from the ongoing ImmuneRACE study (first 160 participants) plus 1,254 subjects from 6 global collaborators. A de-identified subject ID, COVID-19 status, age in years and sex were almost always included in the sample metadata. HLA class I and class II types, where available, came from metadata supplied by the sample provider rather than from assay-based typing. Results the study describes overall, beyond this receptor: The amount of clinical and demographic metadata varied by source and participant and was provided uncurated.

Spanning cysteine to phenylalanine, the CDR3 consists of 15 amino acids. Only the CDR3 portion is preserved as DNA: 45 bases, with reading frame beginning at the first base. Trimmed from V: 5 bases; trimmed from J: 1 base; junction bases lacking a gene match: 8. Reading the germline V gene gives CDR1 SGHVS and CDR2 FQNEAQ. In the prospective study, participants were roughly 18 to 89 years old, resided in approximately 25 geographic areas of the United States, and were enrolled through a virtual design. In the prospective study, participants were assigned to cohorts based on the clinical history participants reported in a screening survey and a study questionnaire. For ImmuneRACE Cohort 3, a participant was defined as recovered based on two consecutive negative NP/OP PCR tests, clearance by a healthcare professional, or resolution of symptoms. Mobile phlebotomists in the prospective study collected whole blood, serum and a nasopharyngeal or oropharyngeal swab from every participant. Prospective study participants could optionally give additional blood draws and questionnaires over an approximately 2-month period. Blood samples from the prospective study were shipped frozen or at room temperature prior to DNA extraction.

A word on this clone: Its antigen target is currently unknown. Base qualities are missing; no much larger clone stands one base away.

The immunoSEQ Assay, a bias-controlled multiplex PCR, was used to amplify TCRbeta CDR3 regions from genomic DNA. Per the original workflow: Within the assay, amplification of reference gene primers was used to estimate how many nucleated cells each sample contained. To quantify the absolute abundance of each unique TCRbeta CDR3 rearrangement, sequence reads were collapsed and filtered. For each sample, productive Simpson clonality was calculated by taking the square root of Simpson's diversity index across productive rearrangements. In its TCRdb copy, this immuneACCESS table keeps in-frame sequences only and misses some clones. Where compared with another copy, unresolved V genes explain less than half of these, and the others have no known cause. V and J calls and clone size come straight from that table; D and trimming were deduced from the DNA. A total of about 380,000 clones appear in this sample, more than 70% of them only once. 1% to 1.5% of the sample goes to the ten largest clones.

The chain employs TRBV7-8 and TRBJ2-7; 7 junctional bases match TRBD1. The sequence derives from a man aged 25-40 years who had recovered from COVID-19. Material: PBMCs or T cells enriched from blood (not recorded which). The DNA is TGTGCCAGCAGCCAAAACAGGGGCCCGTCCTACGAGCAGTACTTC. Its product reads: CASSQNRGPSYEQYF.